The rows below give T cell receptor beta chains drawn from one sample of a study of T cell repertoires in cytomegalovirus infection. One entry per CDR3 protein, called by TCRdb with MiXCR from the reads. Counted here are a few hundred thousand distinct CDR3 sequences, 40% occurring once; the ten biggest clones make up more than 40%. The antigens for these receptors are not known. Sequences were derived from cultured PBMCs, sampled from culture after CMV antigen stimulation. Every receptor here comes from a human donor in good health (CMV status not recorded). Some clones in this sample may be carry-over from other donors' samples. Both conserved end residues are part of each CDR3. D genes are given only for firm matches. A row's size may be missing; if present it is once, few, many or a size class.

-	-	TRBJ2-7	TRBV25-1	CASSEDRDGSYEQYF	TGTGCCAGCAGTGAAGACCGGGACGGATCTTACGAGCAGTACTTC
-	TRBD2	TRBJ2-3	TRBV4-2	CASSHPRAGGTTDTQYF	TGTGCCAGCAGCCACCCCCGGGCGGGGGGCACCACAGATACGCAGTATTTT
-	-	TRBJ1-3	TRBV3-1	CASSQVVYDRYSGNTIYF	TGTGCCAGCAGCCAAGTTGTTTATGACCGGTACTCTGGAAACACCATATATTTT
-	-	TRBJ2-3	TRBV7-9	CASSPLLDTQYF	TGTGCCAGCAGCCCACTCTTGGATACGCAGTATTTT
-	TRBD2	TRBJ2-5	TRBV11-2	CASSTGGLAGAGETQYF	TGTGCCAGCAGCACAGGGGGACTAGCGGGAGCGGGGGAGACCCAGTACTTC
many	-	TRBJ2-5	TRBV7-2	CASSVGRQETQYF	TGTGCCAGCAGCGTGGGACGGCAAGAGACCCAGTACTTC
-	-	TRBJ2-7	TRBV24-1	CATSDLWGAEYF	TGTGCCACCAGTGATTTATGGGGGGCTGAGTACTTC
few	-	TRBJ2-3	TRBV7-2	CASSSSSLPAGDTQYF	TGTGCCAGCAGCTCATCTAGCCTCCCCGCGGGGGATACGCAGTATTTT
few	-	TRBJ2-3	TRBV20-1	CSASVGADSTDTQYF	TGCAGTGCTAGCGTAGGTGCGGATAGCACAGATACGCAGTATTTT
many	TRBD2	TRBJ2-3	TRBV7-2	CASSLRPSGFTDTQYF	TGTGCCAGCAGCTTAAGGCCTAGCGGGTTCACAGATACGCAGTATTTT